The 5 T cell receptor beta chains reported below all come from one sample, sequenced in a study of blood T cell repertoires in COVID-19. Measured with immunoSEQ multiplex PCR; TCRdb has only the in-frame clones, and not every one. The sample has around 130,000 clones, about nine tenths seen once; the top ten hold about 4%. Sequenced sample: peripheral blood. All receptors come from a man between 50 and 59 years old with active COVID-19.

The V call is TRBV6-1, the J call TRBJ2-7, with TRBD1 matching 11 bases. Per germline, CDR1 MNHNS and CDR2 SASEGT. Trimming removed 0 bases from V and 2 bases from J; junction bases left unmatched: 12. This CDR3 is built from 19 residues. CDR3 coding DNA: TGTGCCAGCAGTGAAGCGCTTCGGACAGGGGGCGGAGTGGCCTACGAGCAGTACTTC. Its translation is CASSEALRTGGGVAYEQYF.

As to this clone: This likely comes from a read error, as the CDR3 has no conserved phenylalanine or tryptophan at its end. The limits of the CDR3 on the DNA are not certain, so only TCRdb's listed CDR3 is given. CDR3: CASSPIVLG. V gene TRBV7-3 combines with J gene TRBJ1-2. Germline V gene data show CDR1 as SGHTA and CDR2 as FQGTGA. From its first to its last residue, the CDR3 has 9 amino acids.

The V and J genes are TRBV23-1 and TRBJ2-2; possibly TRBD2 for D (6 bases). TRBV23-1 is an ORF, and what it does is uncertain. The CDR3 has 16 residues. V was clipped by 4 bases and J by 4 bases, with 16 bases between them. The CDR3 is CASSPGAGRTTGELFF. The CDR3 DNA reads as TGCGCCAGCAGTCCCGGAGCAGGGAGGACCACCGGGGAGCTGTTTTTT.

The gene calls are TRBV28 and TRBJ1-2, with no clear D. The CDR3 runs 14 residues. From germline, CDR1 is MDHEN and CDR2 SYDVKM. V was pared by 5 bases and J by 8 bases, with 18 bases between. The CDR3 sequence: CASSPRVVGGGYTF. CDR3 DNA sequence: TGTGCCAGCAGTCCCCGCGTGGTGGGAGGCGGCTACACCTTC.

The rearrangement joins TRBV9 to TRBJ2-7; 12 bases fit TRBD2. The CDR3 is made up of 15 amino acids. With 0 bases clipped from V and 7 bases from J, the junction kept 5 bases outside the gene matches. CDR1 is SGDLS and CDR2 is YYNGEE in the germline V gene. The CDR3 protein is CASSVASSGGGEQYF. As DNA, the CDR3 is TGTGCCAGCAGCGTAGCGTCTAGCGGGGGGGGTGAGCAGTACTTC.